This TCR beta chain came from a study of beta chain features in type 1 diabetes. Study-wide points: All four CD4+ subsets of Type 1 diabetes patients contained TCRB CDR3s that were moderately but significantly shorter.

CDR3 size: 12 residues. Germline CDR1 and CDR2: SQVTM and ANQGSEA. V lost 8 bases and J 1 base, leaving 10 bases between the germline ends. Points on this clone: Its target is not known.

The entirety of the isolated RNA underwent reverse transcription, so expressed TCRB transcripts were sequenced. Read counts averaged approximately 3.3 million for samples of naive, central memory and regulatory T cells. Profiling relied on immunoSEQ multiplex PCR, and the TCRdb table lists in-frame clones only, not all of them. The sample contains approximately 250,000 clones, around 22% of which appear only once. This chain links TRBV29-1 with TRBJ2-3; possible D gene TRBD2, 6 bases. This clonotype was sampled from a woman aged 30 to 39 with type 1 diabetes. Sequenced sample: naive CD4+ T cells from blood. The CDR3 here is CSWRGGTDTQYF. As DNA, the CDR3 is TGCAGCTGGCGCGGGGGCACAGATACGCAGTATTTT.